Described below is a single T cell receptor beta chain sequence and its context. The target antigen is unknown. V was trimmed by 3 bases and J by 7 bases, leaving 20 bases between them. Germline V CDR1 and CDR2: KGHSH, LQKENI. The CDR3 covers 16 residues. This sample is part of a study of T cell responses to AZD1222 COVID-19 vaccine. Study information: Pooled samples include second doses given at about 4 or 12 weeks. Findings and limits, study-wide: Spike-specific TCRs gained breadth and depth after people received two AZD1222 doses. At baseline, just 6 or 7 AZD1222 recipients tested seropositive. Donors, mostly white British, included more females; clonal diversity was possibly underestimated.

Profiled with immunoSEQ multiplex PCR; TCRdb holds only in-frame clones, not every one. The sample includes 100,000 to 150,000 clones, 80% to 90% of them seen just once. V gene TRBV18 combines with J gene TRBJ2-3; D possibly corresponds to TRBD2 (7 bases). The receptor was derived from an adult in good health. The material sequenced was peripheral blood, taken on day 0 of AZD1222 vaccination. The CDR3 spells CASSPNWGGRSHTQYF. CDR3 in DNA: TGTGCCAGCTCACCCAACTGGGGGGGCCGGTCACATACGCAGTATTTT.